The 3 T cell receptor beta chains presented below share a single source sample, sequenced in a study of T cells in Graves' hyperthyroidism and ophthalmopathy. Template material for amplifying TCR beta CDR3 regions consisted of RNA transcripts. With the HTBI primer set, the TCR CDR3 went through a first round of RT-PCR. TCRdb re-analysed the multiplex PCR reads in MiXCR, keeping a single row per CDR3 protein. This sample yields 350,000 or so distinct CDR3 sequences, of which about a sixth are seen a single time; roughly 16% belongs to the top ten. Source material: blood. Every receptor here comes from a woman in her forties with Graves' ophthalmopathy.

This clonotype was seen repeatedly, ten times or more. The chain combines TRBV7-2 with TRBJ2-5, with no clear D. This CDR3 has 14 residues. The ends were cut back, 0 bases at V and 1 base at J, with 6 bases in the middle. The germline gives CDR1 SGHTA, CDR2 FQGNSA. The CDR3 loop is CASSLAGSQETQYF. CDR3 sequence (DNA): TGTGCCAGCAGCTTAGCAGGAAGCCAAGAGACCCAGTACTTC.

V is TRBV19 and J is TRBJ2-7; possibly TRBD1 or TRBD2 for D (5 bases each). Germline V CDR1 and CDR2: LNHDA, SQIVND (reference sequence). CDR3 length equals 15 residues. The ends were cut back, 3 bases at V and 2 bases at J, with 14 bases in the middle. The CDR3 nucleotides are TGTGCCAGTAGTATTTGGGGACGGAAGACCTACGAGCAGTACTTC. Its translation is CASSIWGRKTYEQYF.

The V gene is TRBV19, the J gene TRBJ2-7; 14 nucleotides align to TRBD2. CDR3 length equals 15 residues. V dropped 3 bases and J dropped 8; count of bases not matched to a gene: 6. Germline V CDR1 and CDR2: LNHDA, SQIVND (reference sequence). CDR3: CASSMGTSGSRKQYF. In DNA, the CDR3 is TGTGCCAGTAGTATGGGGACTAGCGGGAGTCGTAAGCAGTACTTC.